The table lists the clone carrying this T cell receptor beta chain with a few counts. The antigen is unknown. The CDR3 has 14 amino acids. V gave up 1 base and J gave up 4 bases, with 8 bases separating them. Germline V CDR1 and CDR2: SGHAT, FQNNGV. This entry belongs to a study of T cell repertoires in cytomegalovirus infection. Whole-study context: It was recently identified HLA-C-restricted and well-studied HLA-B-restricted CMV epitopes that the study used. Both CMV infection and a matching HLA type were indicated by public TCR beta signatures.

TCRdb passed the reads through MiXCR, listing each CDR3 protein once. The repertoire holds tens of thousands of distinct CDR3 sequences, with about 19% as singletons. Regarding the study as a whole: Clonotype analysis showed dominance of the ex vivo response by HLA-C-restricted CMV-specific TCR beta clonotypes. Summed frequency of public TCR beta families distinguished CMV carriers with the relevant HLA.

The sample consisted of CD8+ T cells from cultured PBMCs, taken from culture after CMV antigen stimulation. The source is a human donor in good health (CMV status not recorded). Some clones in this sample may be carry-over from other donors' samples. This sequence joins TRBV11-2 and TRBJ1-5; D ambiguous. CDR3 amino acids: CASSLGVGNQPQHF. CDR3 bases: TGTGCCAGCAGCTTAGGTGTTGGGAATCAGCCCCAGCATTTT.